These 30 T cell receptor beta chains were all obtained from the same sample, sequenced in a study of regulatory T cells in long-lasting Graves disease. According to the study, TCR beta libraries were built with iRepertoire HTBI primers and CDR3-region Arm-PCR. TCRdb processed the multiplex PCR reads anew with MiXCR; each CDR3 protein has one entry. The repertoire holds fewer than 400,000 distinct CDR3 sequences, with roughly 20% as singletons. Time point noted: persistent/refractory GD, antithyroid drugs over 5 years with positive TRAb. Preparation of the TCR library used RNA extracted from PBMCs. The specimen was peripheral blood mononuclear cells (PBMCs), collected when the disease was refractory, from a patient treated with antithyroid drugs. The receptors stem from a female donor with Graves disease.

V and J are TRBV2 and TRBJ2-1; TRBD2 is a possible D gene (5 bases). The germline V gene has CDR1 SNHLY and CDR2 FYNNEI. The CDR3 contains 14 residues. V was cut by 4 bases and J by 2 bases, with 9 bases left in between. CDR3 sequence reads: CASSARTPYNEQFF. The DNA for the CDR3 is TGTGCCAGCAGTGCCCGGACTCCCTACAATGAGCAGTTCTTC.

This chain joins TRBV25-1 and TRBJ2-1, with D possibly being TRBD1 (6 bases). Germline V CDR1 and CDR2: MGHDK, SYGVNS. Trimming stripped 4 bases from V and 0 bases from J, with 10 bases between. The CDR3 contains 15 residues. For the CDR3, the DNA is TGTGCCAGCAGTGCCACAGGGAGCTCCTACAATGAGCAGTTCTTC. As protein: CASSATGSSYNEQFF.

The table lists this clonotype with a few counts. This rearrangement joins TRBV25-1 to TRBJ1-4; D is perhaps TRBD1 (6 bases). Germline lookup yields CDR1 MGHDK and CDR2 SYGVNS. The CDR3 is 14 amino acids. The V and J ends lost 7 bases and 2 bases respectively, with 11 bases between them. The CDR3 reads CASTPGATNEKLFF. The CDR3 DNA follows: TGTGCCAGCACTCCGGGGGCCACTAATGAAAAACTGTTTTTT.

There are many counts of this clonotype. The chain couples TRBV29-1 to TRBJ2-5; D is ambiguous. The CDR3 covers 12 residues. Trimming pared 3 bases from V and 2 bases from J, leaving 7 bases between. CDR1 and CDR2 (germline): SQVTM, ANQGSEA. This CDR3 reads CSVDPSQETQYF. In DNA form, the CDR3 reads TGCAGCGTTGATCCCAGTCAAGAGACCCAGTACTTC.

This clonotype was picked up many times. The chain is built from TRBV15 and TRBJ1-1, with a tentative D call TRBD1 (6 bases). V lost 0 bases and J 5 bases, leaving 13 bases between the germline ends. CDR3 size: 15 residues. From germline, CDR1 is LNHNV and CDR2 YYDKDF (reference sequence). CDR3 region: CATSRDTLGGTEAFF. CDR3 in DNA: TGTGCCACCAGCAGAGATACGTTAGGGGGGACTGAAGCTTTCTTT.

Only one count was recorded for this clonotype. A much larger clonotype is one base distant, so this may be a read error. This chain joins TRBV7-2 and TRBJ2-7; a weak D match, TRBD1 (6 bases). The CDR3 length is 12 residues. Germline V CDR1 and CDR2: SGHTA, FQGNSA. The ends were cut back, 6 bases at V and 4 bases at J, with 10 bases in the middle. The CDR3 coding sequence is TGTGCCAGCAGGGCCAGGGGATACGAGCAGTACTTC. Protein product: CASRARGYEQYF.

This clonotype has a count of ten or more. The chain has TRBV27 and TRBJ1-5; 9 nucleotides match TRBD1. Germline V gene lookup returns CDR1 MNHEY and CDR2 SMNVEV (reference sequence). The V gene end was trimmed by 4 bases and the J gene end by 3 bases; junction bases not matched to a gene: 19. The CDR3 has 20 amino acids. The CDR3 loop is CASSSISPDRGLFYNQPQHF. The CDR3 nucleotides read TGTGCCAGCAGTTCCATTTCTCCGGACAGGGGACTATTCTACAATCAGCCCCAGCATTTT.

This clonotype has a handful of counts. The chain couples TRBV20-1 to TRBJ2-7; 9 bases agree with TRBD2. CDR3 length equals 17 residues. Losses at the gene ends were 6 bases for V and 4 bases for J; bases not matched to a gene: 19. CDR1 is DFQATT and CDR2 is SNEGSKA in the germline V gene (reference sequence). The CDR3 DNA is TGCAGTGCGCGCCAAAGCGGAGGTCTAGCGGGGCCTTACGAGCAGTACTTC. It translates to CSARQSGGLAGPYEQYF.

This clonotype was picked up many times. With a much larger clone just one base away, this may be a read error. The chain uses TRBV28 and TRBJ1-5, with no clear D. This CDR3 region has 14 residues. CDR1 is MDHEN, CDR2 SYDVKM, per germline. V dropped 2 bases and J dropped 0 bases, with 5 bases sitting between them. DNA of the CDR3: TGTGCCAGCAGTTTACAGGTTAGCAATCAGCCCCAGCATTTT. It specifies CASSLQVSNQPQHF.

This clonotype has ten or more counts. V usage is TRBV6-9 and J usage is TRBJ1-1; the D is unclear. CDR1 and CDR2 from the germline V gene are MNHGY and SVAAGI. V was clipped by 4 bases and J by 5 bases, with 11 bases between them. The CDR3 length is 13 residues. CDR3 protein: CASSLAQRTEAFF. The CDR3 bases are TGTGCCAGCAGTTTAGCCCAGCGGACTGAAGCTTTCTTT.

The table lists this clonotype with many counts. The J gene is TRBJ2-5, the V gene TRBV18; D gene uncertain. The CDR3 covers 14 residues. The germline V gene encodes CDR1 KGHSH and CDR2 LQKENI. V shed 7 bases and J shed 1 base, with 13 bases lying between them. DNA for the CDR3: TGTGCCAGCTTACCGGCCAGAACCCAAGAGACCCAGTACTTC. Encoded protein: CASLPARTQETQYF.

Comments on this clonotype: This may stem from a read error, because a much larger clone lies one nucleotide away. This rearrangement joins TRBV5-6 to TRBJ2-5; 10 positions agree with TRBD1. Looked up from germline, CDR1 is SGHDT and CDR2 is YYEEEE. The CDR3 has 15 residues. V lost 3 bases to trimming and J lost 7 bases; unmatched junction nucleotides: 9. The CDR3 loop is CASSSGQGISGTQYF. The CDR3 DNA is TGTGCCAGCAGCTCGGGACAGGGGATTTCGGGGACCCAGTACTTC.

The chain carries TRBV12-5 and TRBJ1-3; 7 bases line up with TRBD1. This CDR3 contains 16 residues. The V and J ends lost 5 bases and 0 bases, in that order; junction bases with no gene match: 7. CDR1 LGHNT and CDR2 FRNRAP come from the germline V gene. The CDR3 is CASGATGQLSGNTIYF. Written as DNA, the CDR3 is TGTGCTAGTGGTGCAACGGGACAGCTCTCTGGAAACACCATATATTTT.

This clonotype was observed many times. The chain carries TRBV3-2 and TRBJ2-5. TRBV3-2 is flagged as a pseudogene. This CDR3 region has 11 residues. The DNA of the CDR3 is TGTGCCAGCAGCCAGAGGGAGTCCCAGTACTTC. Protein sequence: CASSQRESQYF.

This clonotype was picked up a small number of times. This sequence joins TRBV7-2 and TRBJ2-2; D is unresolved. The CDR3 runs to 13 residues. V gave up 5 bases and J gave up 5 bases, with 9 bases separating them. The germline gives CDR1 SGHTA, CDR2 FQGNSA. The CDR3 bases are TGTGCCAGCAGCCCACTCTCTACCGGGGAGCTGTTTTTT. Translation: CASSPLSTGELFF.

This clonotype was detected a few times. The V gene is TRBV12-3 or TRBV12-4, the J gene TRBJ1-5, with D maybe TRBD1 (5 bases). The V end was cut by 3 bases, the J end by 0 bases, with 18 bases between. CDR3 length: 18 residues. The CDR3 reads CASSFFLSGRGSNQPQHF. CDR3 in DNA: TGTGCCAGCAGTTTTTTTCTCTCCGGGAGGGGTAGCAATCAGCCCCAGCATTTT.

The table lists this clonotype with a few counts. V usage is TRBV20-1 and J usage is TRBJ1-6, with D possibly matching TRBD1 (6 bases). The CDR3 has 15 amino acids. V gave up 3 bases and J gave up 2 bases, with 11 bases separating them. Per the germline V gene, CDR1 is DFQATT and CDR2 is SNEGSKA (reference sequence). CDR3 in DNA: TGCAGTGCTAGTTACGGGGGCACCTATAATTCACCCCTCCACTTT. Translated: CSASYGGTYNSPLHF.

Comment on this clonotype: The junction does not match germline at one end; this may be a read error. The chain joins TRBV7-9 to TRBJ1-1; 8 nucleotides match TRBD1. This CDR3 is built from 15 residues. Germline V gene sequence: CDR1 SEHNR, CDR2 FQNEAQ (reference sequence). Here the CDR3 reads CASSFSSPPGGRASF. CDR3 bases: TGTGCCAGCAGCTTTTCCTCCCCGCCAGGGGGCAGGGCTTCCTTT.

Points on this clonotype: Since a much larger clone is just one base distant, this may be a read error. The CDR3 loop reads CASSQDRGSPLHF. In DNA form, the CDR3 reads TGTGCCAGCAGCCAGGACAGGGGTTCACCCCTCCACTTT. V is TRBV3-1 and J is TRBJ1-6; 9 positions agree with TRBD1. The germline CDR1 and CDR2 sequences are LGHDT and YNNKEL (reference sequence). V was pared by 3 bases and J by 9 bases, with 0 bases of the junction left unmatched. The CDR3 covers 13 residues.

The chain couples TRBV20-1 to TRBJ2-1; 9 bases fit TRBD2. This CDR3 contains 14 residues. The V gene end was trimmed by 0 bases and the J gene end by 9 bases; junction bases not matched to a gene: 6. Germline assignment: CDR1 DFQATT and CDR2 SNEGSKA (reference sequence). The CDR3 region has the DNA TGCAGTGCTAGAGATGGGGTAGCGGGAGCTGAGCAGTTCTTC. Translation: CSARDGVAGAEQFF.

This clonotype was counted between two and nine times. The chain joins TRBV5-6 to TRBJ2-5; D ambiguous. This CDR3 comprises 14 residues. V lost 0 bases and J 4 bases, leaving 10 bases between the germline ends. The V gene's germline CDR1 is SGHDT and CDR2 YYEEEE. CDR3 nucleotide sequence: TGTGCCAGCAGCTTGGTGGTAGTTGCAGAGACCCAGTACTTC. Protein sequence: CASSLVVVAETQYF. The full variable domain, its missing parts supplied by reference TRBV5-6 and TRBJ2-5, is DAGVTQSPTHLIKTRGQQVTLRCSPKSGHDTVSWYQQALGQGPQFIFQYYEEEERQRGNFPDRFSGHQFPNYSSELNVNALLLGDSALYLCASSLVVVAETQYFGPGTRLLVL.

The rearrangement uses TRBV19 and TRBJ1-5; D unresolved. CDR1 and CDR2 from the germline V gene are LNHDA and SQIVND (reference sequence). Between the trimmed V and J ends, which lost 5 bases and 0 bases, there was a span of 11 bases. The CDR3 sequence is 15 residues long. The CDR3, as DNA: TGTGCCAGTAGTTACTCGGCCAATAGCAATCAGCCCCAGCATTTT. Protein: CASSYSANSNQPQHF.

This clonotype occurred many times. V gene TRBV29-1 combines with J gene TRBJ1-2; D perhaps matches TRBD1 (5 bases). Trimming removed 4 bases at V and 6 bases at J, with 18 bases between. The V gene's germline CDR1 is SQVTM and CDR2 ANQGSEA. The CDR3 length is 14 residues. DNA for the CDR3: TGCAGCGTTGTCAACGCAGGGACGGTGGATGGCTACACCTTC. Translation gives CSVVNAGTVDGYTF.

This clonotype was seen a handful of times. The rearrangement joins TRBV6-2 or TRBV6-3 to TRBJ2-3; 10 positions match TRBD2. This CDR3 has 16 residues. The junction had 5 bases not matched to a gene; V was cut back by 4 bases and J by 1 base. Germline CDR1 reads MNHEY; CDR2 reads SVGEGT. CDR3 DNA: TGTGCCAGCAGTTCCCTAGCGGGGGTCGGCACAGATACGCAGTATTTT. This sequence encodes CASSSLAGVGTDTQYF.

This clonotype showed up just a few times. It may be a read error: a sequence one base away is much more abundant. The V gene is TRBV5-1, the J gene TRBJ2-5, with no clear D. The CDR3 totals 14 residues. Germline CDR1 reads SGHRS; CDR2 reads YFSETQ. CDR3 DNA: TGTGCCAGCAGCTTAGGCGTCGGGCAAGAGGCCCAGTACTTC. Translated: CASSLGVGQEAQYF.

The chain joins TRBV20-1 to TRBJ2-7, with TRBD1 identical over 7 bases. The CDR3 sequence is 15 residues long. Germline lookup yields CDR1 DFQATT and CDR2 SNEGSKA (reference sequence). Trimming cost V 6 bases and J 0 bases; bases outside gene matches: 11. The CDR3 bases are TGCAGTGCCAGCTCACCCCGGGACAGCTCCTACGAGCAGTACTTC. Translation gives CSASSPRDSSYEQYF.

By share, this clonotype counts as medium-sized (0.01 to 0.1%). The chain is built from TRBV28 and TRBJ2-7; no reliable D call. The CDR3 has 16 residues. Germline V gene sequence: CDR1 MDHEN, CDR2 SYDVKM. Deletions cut 4 bases from V and 0 bases from J, with 16 bases between. Here the CDR3 DNA reads TGTGCCAGCAGTTCCCAGTCAATTGTCGGCTCCTACGAGCAGTACTTC. Amino acid sequence: CASSSQSIVGSYEQYF.

This clonotype turned up a few times. The DNA for the CDR3 is TGCGCCAGCAGCGATCGACTAGCCCGTACCTACGAGCAGTACTTC. Encoded protein: CASSDRLARTYEQYF. This chain uses TRBV4-1 with TRBJ2-7; 7 bases are a match to TRBD2. Germline loops: CDR1 MGHRA, CDR2 YSYEKL. V lost 5 bases and J lost 2; bases outside the gene matches: 9. This CDR3 comprises 15 residues.

This clonotype occurred a few times. The chain couples TRBV29-1 to TRBJ2-7; D gene ambiguous. V lost 2 bases, J lost 3 bases, and 8 bases lay in between. The CDR3 extends over 12 amino acids. Germline CDR1 and CDR2: SQVTM and ANQGSEA. The CDR3 protein is CSVETEIYEQYF. The CDR3 DNA sequence: TGCAGCGTTGAAACAGAGATCTACGAGCAGTACTTC.

This clonotype was seen a single time. The chain combines TRBV12-3 or TRBV12-4 with TRBJ2-2, with TRBD1 as a possible D gene (5 bases). Trimming removed 1 base from V and 3 bases from J, with 21 bases in between. The CDR3 has 19 residues. The CDR3 region has the DNA TGTGCCAGCAGTTTAGTCCCTGGGGCAGGCAACTCTTACACCGGGGAGCTGTTTTTT. This translates into CASSLVPGAGNSYTGELFF.